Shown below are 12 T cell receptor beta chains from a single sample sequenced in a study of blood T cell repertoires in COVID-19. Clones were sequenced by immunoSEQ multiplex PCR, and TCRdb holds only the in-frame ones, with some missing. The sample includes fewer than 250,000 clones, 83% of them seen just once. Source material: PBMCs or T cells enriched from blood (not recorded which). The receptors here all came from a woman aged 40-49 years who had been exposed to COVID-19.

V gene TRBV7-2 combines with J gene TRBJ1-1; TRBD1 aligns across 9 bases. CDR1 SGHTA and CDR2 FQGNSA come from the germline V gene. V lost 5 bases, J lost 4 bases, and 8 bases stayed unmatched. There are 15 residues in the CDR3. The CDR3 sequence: CASSIQGARVTEAFF. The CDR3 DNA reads TGTGCCAGCAGCATACAGGGGGCGCGGGTCACTGAAGCTTTCTTT. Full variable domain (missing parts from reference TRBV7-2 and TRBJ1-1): GAGVSQSPSNKVTEKGKDVELRCDPISGHTALYWYRQSLGQGLEFLIYFQGNSAPDKSGLPSDRFSAERTGGSVSTLTIQRTQQEDSAVYLCASSIQGARVTEAFFGQGTRLTVV.

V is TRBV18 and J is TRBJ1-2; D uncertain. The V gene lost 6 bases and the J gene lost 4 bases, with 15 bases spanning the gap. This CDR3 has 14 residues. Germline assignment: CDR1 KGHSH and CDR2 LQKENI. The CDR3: CASSGGRLSYGYTF. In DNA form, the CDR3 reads TGTGCCAGCTCGGGAGGCAGACTAAGCTATGGCTACACCTTC.

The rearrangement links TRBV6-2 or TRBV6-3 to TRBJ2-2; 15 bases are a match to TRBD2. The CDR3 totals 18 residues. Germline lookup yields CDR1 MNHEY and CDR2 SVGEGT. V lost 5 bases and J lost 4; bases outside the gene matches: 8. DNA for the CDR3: TGTGCCAGCAGTCCGGGACTAGCGGGGGGTTCGGGCACCGGGGAGCTGTTTTTT. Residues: CASSPGLAGGSGTGELFF.

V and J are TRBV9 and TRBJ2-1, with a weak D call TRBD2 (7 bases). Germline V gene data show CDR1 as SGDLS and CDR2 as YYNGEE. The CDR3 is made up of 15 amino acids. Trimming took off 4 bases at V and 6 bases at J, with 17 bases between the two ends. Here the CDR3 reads CASSPGVGGPNEQFF. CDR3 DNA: TGTGCCAGCAGCCCCGGGGTGGGGGGGCCCAATGAGCAGTTCTTC.

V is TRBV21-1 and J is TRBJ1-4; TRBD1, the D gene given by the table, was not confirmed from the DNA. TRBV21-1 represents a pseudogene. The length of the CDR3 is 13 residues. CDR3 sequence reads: CASAGQGGEKLFF. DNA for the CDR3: TGTGCCAGCGCCGGACAGGGCGGCGAAAAACTGTTTTTT.

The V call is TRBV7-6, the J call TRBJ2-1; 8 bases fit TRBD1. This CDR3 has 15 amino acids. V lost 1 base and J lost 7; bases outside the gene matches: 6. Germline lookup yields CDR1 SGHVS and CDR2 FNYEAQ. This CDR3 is CASSLVSGGQNEQFF. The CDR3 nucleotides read TGTGCCAGCAGCTTAGTGTCAGGGGGCCAAAATGAGCAGTTCTTC.

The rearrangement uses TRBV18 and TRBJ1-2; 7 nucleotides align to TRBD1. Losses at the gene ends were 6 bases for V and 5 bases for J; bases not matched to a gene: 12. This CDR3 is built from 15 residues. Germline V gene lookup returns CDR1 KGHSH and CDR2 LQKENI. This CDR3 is CASSLSHRGYYGYTF. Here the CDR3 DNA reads TGTGCCAGCTCTCTCTCCCACAGGGGATATTATGGCTACACCTTC.

The CDR3 here is CASSRTVMAYGYTF. The CDR3 coding sequence is TGTGCCAGTAGCCGGACAGTTATGGCCTATGGCTACACCTTC. V and J are TRBV19 and TRBJ1-2; perhaps TRBD1 as D (6 bases). The CDR3 covers 14 residues. Germline values: CDR1 LNHDA, CDR2 SQIVND (reference sequence). Between the trimmed V and J ends, which lost 6 bases and 4 bases, there was a span of 15 bases.

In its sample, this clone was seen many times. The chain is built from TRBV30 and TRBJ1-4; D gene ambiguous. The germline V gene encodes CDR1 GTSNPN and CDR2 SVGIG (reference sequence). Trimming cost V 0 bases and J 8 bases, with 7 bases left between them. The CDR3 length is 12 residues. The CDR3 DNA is TGTGCCTGGAGTGTACTTAAAGAAAAACTGTTTTTT. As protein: CAWSVLKEKLFF.

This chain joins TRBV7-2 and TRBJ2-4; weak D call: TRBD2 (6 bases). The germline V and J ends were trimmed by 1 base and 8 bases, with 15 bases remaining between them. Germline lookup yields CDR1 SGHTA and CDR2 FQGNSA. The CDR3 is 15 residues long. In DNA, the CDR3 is TGTGCCAGCAGCTTAGATGGTGGGACTTGGGACATTCAGTACTTC. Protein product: CASSLDGGTWDIQYF.

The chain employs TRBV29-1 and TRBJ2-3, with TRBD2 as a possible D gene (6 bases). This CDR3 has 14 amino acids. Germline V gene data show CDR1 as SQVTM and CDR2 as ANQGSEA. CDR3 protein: CRVWEAGKSDTQYF. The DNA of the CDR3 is TGCAGAGTGTGGGAGGCGGGGAAAAGTGATACGCAGTATTTT.

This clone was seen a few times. CDR3 in amino acids: CASSLRQFETQYF. The CDR3 nucleotides read TGTGCCAGCAGCTTACGACAGTTTGAGACCCAGTACTTC. The chain uses TRBV7-3 and TRBJ2-5, with D tentatively TRBD1 (5 bases). CDR1 is SGHTA, CDR2 FQGTGA, per germline. Trimming left V 2 bases short and J 5 bases short, with 9 bases between. The CDR3 contains 13 residues.